This T cell receptor beta chain was observed in a study of CD8+CD57+ T cells in acquired aplastic anemia. The template for TCR beta VDJ and CDR3 sequence profiling was genomic DNA. TCRdb reprocessed the reads via MiXCR and lists one record per CDR3 protein. The sample yields hundreds of thousands of distinct CDR3 sequences, less than 35% seen once. Sequenced patients had shown CD8+CD57+ cell expansion by flow cytometry. Trimming took 2 bases from V and 4 from J; bases not matched to a gene: 6. The CDR3 extends over 16 amino acids. CDR1 and CDR2 from the germline V gene are SGHVS and FQNEAQ. This clonotype was counted only a few times.

The chain has TRBV7-8 and TRBJ1-5; 9 bases line up with TRBD1. Sequencing used sorted CD4+, CD8+, or CD8+CD57+ T cells (not recorded which) from PBMCs. This TCR came from a human donor with aplastic anemia. DNA of the CDR3: TGTGCCAGCAGCTTAACTCGACAGGGGGGAAATCAGCCCCAGCATTTT. It yields the protein CASSLTRQGGNQPQHF.